The entry that follows covers one TCR beta chain sequence. The template was genomic DNA from peripheral blood, not RNA. This entry belongs to a study of T cell repertoires in aging, cancer and after chemotherapy. TRB rearrangements spanning V, D and J were amplified using mixed TRB-A/B primers. MiXCR, applied by TCRdb to the multiplex PCR reads, yields one record per CDR3 protein. The table includes under 6,000 distinct CDR3 sequences, around 20% detected once. This sequence was found in a human donor with a blood cancer. The specimen sequenced was blood.

The CDR3 protein is CASSLFGGGGGNYEQYF. As DNA, the CDR3 is TGTGCCAGCAGTTTATTCGGGGGAGGAGGGGGTAATTACGAGCAGTACTTC. The chain joins TRBV27 to TRBJ2-7; D tentatively fits TRBD1 or TRBD2 (6 bases each). Looked up from germline, CDR1 is MNHEY and CDR2 is SMNVEV (reference sequence). V was trimmed by 1 base and J by 4 bases, leaving 20 bases between them. CDR3 size: 17 residues.